The 22 T cell receptor beta chains in this list originate from one sample, sequenced in a study of T cell responses to AZD1222 COVID-19 vaccine. Generated by immunoSEQ multiplex PCR, the TCRdb table keeps only in-frame clones and is missing some. The table has 150,000 or so clones, about nine tenths seen once. The specimen was peripheral blood, collected 28 days after the second AZD1222 dose. The receptor set was obtained from an adult who received the AZD1222 COVID-19 vaccine.

The table lists this clone with a few counts. This chain connects TRBV5-4 to TRBJ2-7, with TRBD2 as a possible D gene (5 bases). CDR1 is SGHNT and CDR2 is YYREEE in the germline V gene (reference sequence). The CDR3 runs to 14 residues. The V and J ends lost 0 bases and 3 bases respectively, with 10 bases between them. CDR3 sequence reads: CASSLGGRSYEQYF. CDR3 bases: TGTGCCAGCAGCTTGGGAGGGCGCAGCTACGAGCAGTACTTC.

The DNA for the CDR3 is TGCGCCAGCACGTGGGACCCTAGGGGCGGGGAGCTGTTTTTT. It encodes CASTWDPRGGELFF. V gene TRBV5-1 combines with J gene TRBJ2-2; D is tentatively TRBD1 or TRBD2 (5 bases each). The CDR3 has 14 residues. V was trimmed by 6 bases and J by 7 bases, leaving 16 bases between them. Looked up from germline, CDR1 is SGHRS and CDR2 is YFSETQ.

This chain uses TRBV7-2 with TRBJ2-2, with D uncertain. The CDR3 totals 14 residues. Germline values: CDR1 SGHTA, CDR2 FQGNSA. V was cut by 0 bases and J by 3 bases, with 5 bases left in between. The CDR3 sequence: CASSLAGYTGELFF. The DNA for the CDR3 is TGTGCCAGCAGCTTAGCGGGCTACACCGGGGAGCTGTTTTTT.

The genes are TRBV13 and TRBJ1-1; 7 bases are a match to TRBD1. This CDR3 spans 19 amino acids. The germline V gene has CDR1 PRHDT and CDR2 FYEKMQ (reference sequence). Trimming at V came to 3 bases and at J to 1 base, leaving 17 bases not matched to a gene. CDR3 DNA sequence: TGTGCCAGCAGCTTCCATCGACAGGGCCGCCTTACGCGGAACACTGAAGCTTTCTTT. Translation: CASSFHRQGRLTRNTEAFF.

The chain links TRBV7-2 to TRBJ2-3; 7 nucleotides align to TRBD1. With 1 base clipped from V and 8 bases from J, the junction kept 3 bases outside the gene matches. This CDR3 contains 13 residues. CDR1 and CDR2 (germline): SGHTA, FQGNSA. This chain's CDR3 is CASSLGTGGTQYF. For the CDR3, the DNA is TGTGCCAGCAGCTTAGGGACAGGAGGTACGCAGTATTTT.

The V call is TRBV12-5, the J call TRBJ2-1; possible D gene TRBD2, 5 bases. The germline CDR1 and CDR2 sequences are LGHNT and FRNRAP. The CDR3 is made up of 15 amino acids. The V and J ends lost 9 bases and 0 bases respectively, with 15 bases between them. The CDR3 region is CASVVPGSSYNEQFF. The CDR3 nucleotides read TGTGCTAGCGTCGTCCCGGGGAGCTCCTACAATGAGCAGTTCTTC. The full variable domain, in which reference TRBV12-5 and TRBJ2-1 provide the parts outside the CDR3, is DARVTQTPRHKVTEMGQEVTMRCQPILGHNTVFWYRQTMMQGLELLAYFRNRAPLDDSGMPKDRFSAEMPDATLATLKIQPSEPRDSAVYFCASVVPGSSYNEQFFGPGTRLTVL.

The gene calls are TRBV3-1 (or the pseudogene TRBV3-2) and TRBJ2-1; D could derive from TRBD1 or TRBD2 (6 bases each). From germline, CDR1 is LGHDT and CDR2 YNNKEL (reference sequence). Trimming left V 4 bases short and J 10 bases short, with 11 bases between. This CDR3 is 12 amino acids long. The CDR3 DNA follows: TGTGCCAGCAGCCCCCGAGGGGGGGAGCAGTTCTTC. It yields the protein CASSPRGGEQFF.

The chain recombines TRBV4-1 with TRBJ2-5; TRBD1 is a possible D gene (6 bases). Per germline, CDR1 MGHRA and CDR2 YSYEKL. The V end lost 0 bases, the J end lost 1 base, and 15 bases lay between the germline ends. This CDR3 spans 17 amino acids. The CDR3: CASSQDVQGILQETQYF. The DNA for the CDR3 is TGCGCCAGCAGCCAAGATGTCCAGGGGATCCTCCAAGAGACCCAGTACTTC.

The chain combines TRBV6-1 with TRBJ1-1; D is ambiguous. Germline CDR1 is MNHNS and CDR2 is SASEGT. Trimming removed 3 bases at V and 0 bases at J, with 5 bases between. The CDR3 is made up of 13 amino acids. The chain's CDR3 is CASSEVMNTEAFF. The CDR3 bases are TGTGCCAGCAGTGAGGTCATGAACACTGAAGCTTTCTTT.

V usage is TRBV4-1 and J usage is TRBJ2-7, with a weak D call TRBD2 (5 bases). V gave up 1 base and J gave up 9 bases, with 19 bases separating them. The CDR3 is 15 amino acids. Germline-derived CDR1 and CDR2 are MGHRA and YSYEKL. The CDR3 DNA reads as TGCGCCAGCAGCCAAGCCAACCCCGCGGGCCGGGGGCAGTACTTC. It specifies CASSQANPAGRGQYF.

This chain uses TRBV7-9 with TRBJ2-5; D is ambiguous. Trimming took off 1 base at V and 3 bases at J, with 3 bases between the two ends. The CDR3 is 12 amino acids. Germline V CDR1 and CDR2: SEHNR, FQNEAQ (reference sequence). The CDR3 region is CASSLGEETQYF. The CDR3 coding sequence is TGTGCCAGCAGCTTAGGAGAAGAGACCCAGTACTTC.

The chain uses TRBV15 and TRBJ2-5; TRBD1 aligns across 8 bases. The CDR3 spans 16 residues. Per germline, CDR1 LNHNV and CDR2 YYDKDF (reference sequence). Trimming removed 1 base from V and 2 bases from J; junction bases left unmatched: 6. CDR3 sequence: CATSRVTGGTQETQYF. CDR3 in DNA: TGTGCCACCAGCAGAGTAACAGGGGGGACACAAGAGACCCAGTACTTC.

The chain carries TRBV29-1 and TRBJ1-1, with D uncertain. The CDR3 has 11 amino acids. Germline lookup yields CDR1 SQVTM and CDR2 ANQGSEA. Trimming left V 5 bases short and J 1 base short, with 5 bases between. CDR3 in amino acids: CSVRENTEAFF. The CDR3 nucleotides are TGCAGCGTTAGGGAGAACACTGAAGCTTTCTTT.

The rearrangement joins TRBV19 to TRBJ2-1; 10 bases are a match to TRBD1. This CDR3 has 15 amino acids. V trimming: 4 bases; J trimming: 2 bases; junction bases outside the gene matches: 2. Germline CDR1 LNHDA, CDR2 SQIVND (reference sequence). CDR3 amino acids: CASSRGQGAYNEQFF. The CDR3 DNA follows: TGTGCCAGTAGTAGAGGACAGGGGGCCTACAATGAGCAGTTCTTC.

The chain couples TRBV19 to TRBJ1-1, with D unclear. Germline loops: CDR1 LNHDA, CDR2 SQIVND (reference sequence). This CDR3 has 13 residues. Trimming stripped 4 bases from V and 1 base from J, with 7 bases between. This CDR3 is CASSTQRNTEAFF. In DNA form, the CDR3 reads TGTGCCAGTAGTACCCAGAGGAACACTGAAGCTTTCTTT.

The chain uses TRBV6-5 and TRBJ2-7, with D maybe TRBD2 (6 bases). The length of the CDR3 is 15 residues. Germline CDR1 MNHEY, CDR2 SVGAGI. The ends were cut back, 2 bases at V and 4 bases at J, with 15 bases in the middle. This CDR3 reads CASSYSGQEGYEQYF. For the CDR3, the DNA is TGTGCCAGCAGTTACAGCGGGCAGGAAGGATACGAGCAGTACTTC.

Turning to this clone: The same CDR3 arises from other DNA sequences in this sample as well. This chain links TRBV12-3 or TRBV12-4 with TRBJ1-1; D unclear. V lost 0 bases and J lost 1, with 3 bases in between. CDR3 length: 13 residues. Written as DNA, the CDR3 is TGTGCCAGCAGTTTAGCAGAGAACACTGAAGCTTTCTTT. This codes for CASSLAENTEAFF.

The chain couples TRBV3-1 (or the pseudogene TRBV3-2) to TRBJ1-1; D ambiguous. Germline CDR1 and CDR2: LGHDT and YNNKEL (reference sequence). The CDR3 spans 15 residues. V dropped 4 bases and J dropped 3 bases, with 15 bases sitting between them. CDR3 amino acids: CASSLTRRWDTEAFF. The CDR3 DNA reads TGTGCCAGCAGCCTGACCCGGCGGTGGGACACTGAAGCTTTCTTT.

The chain employs TRBV7-3 and TRBJ2-1, with TRBD2 identical over 10 bases. Trimming took 5 bases from V and 1 from J; bases not matched to a gene: 11. CDR1 is SGHTA and CDR2 is FQGTGA in the germline V gene. The CDR3 has 18 residues. DNA of the CDR3: TGTGCCAGCAGCGAAGGACTAGCGGAAGTCGGGTCCTACAATGAGCAGTTCTTC. This gives the protein CASSEGLAEVGSYNEQFF.

The rearrangement joins TRBV29-1 to TRBJ1-2; TRBD1 might be the D (5 bases). Germline loops: CDR1 SQVTM, CDR2 ANQGSEA. The CDR3 covers 13 residues. V was trimmed by 6 bases and J by 0 bases, leaving 11 bases between them. The CDR3 loop is CSVRPGTNYGYTF. Written as DNA, the CDR3 is TGCAGCGTCAGGCCAGGGACTAACTATGGCTACACCTTC.

The chain recombines TRBV3-1 (or the pseudogene TRBV3-2) with TRBJ2-1, with D unresolved. CDR3 length equals 12 residues. The V end lost 2 bases, the J end lost 5 bases, and 4 bases lay between the germline ends. Germline V gene lookup returns CDR1 LGHDT and CDR2 YNNKEL (reference sequence). The CDR3 DNA reads as TGTGCCAGCAGCCAACAGGACAATGAGCAGTTCTTC. It specifies CASSQQDNEQFF.

The rearrangement uses TRBV7-9 and TRBJ1-5, with no clear D. The CDR3 spans 13 residues. CDR1 SEHNR and CDR2 FQNEAQ come from the germline V gene (reference sequence). Trimming pared 1 base from V and 5 bases from J, leaving 6 bases between. The CDR3 here is CASSLDSHQPQHF. The CDR3 nucleotides are TGTGCCAGCAGCTTAGACAGCCATCAGCCCCAGCATTTT.